The 17 T cell receptor beta chains below come from one sample, sequenced in a study of CD4 and CD8 cells across lung adenocarcinoma regions. One entry per CDR3 protein results from TCRdb running MiXCR on the PCR reads. This table has several thousand distinct CDR3 sequences, roughly three fifths appearing once. The sequencing sample was made of CD4+ T cells from the center of a lung tumor. These receptors were collected from a female donor with lung adenocarcinoma. The CD4 and CD8 labels of this study may be unreliable.

The genes are TRBV6-1 and TRBJ1-5; D call uncertain. The J call may be incorrect, as the DNA end agrees better with TRBJ1-6. This CDR3 has 17 amino acids. CDR1 is MNHNS, CDR2 SASEGT, per germline. CDR3 sequence (DNA): TGTGCCAGCTCCCGGTTTGTTAGGGCTGGGAGCAATCAGCCCCTCCACTTT. Amino acid sequence: CASSRFVRAGSNQPLHF.

The genes are TRBV12-3 or TRBV12-4 and TRBJ2-7; 7 bases are a match to TRBD2. The DNA end favors TRBJ2-5, so the J call may be wrong. The length of the CDR3 is 16 residues. CDR3 nucleotides: TGTGCCAGCAGCCAAGCGGGGCCGACCTTCTATGAGACCCAGTACTTC. Translated: CASSQAGPTFYETQYF.

The chain carries TRBV10-2 and TRBJ2-5; D not certain. The V and J ends lost 3 bases and 5 bases respectively, with 22 bases between them. Germline values: CDR1 WSHSY, CDR2 SAAADI. This CDR3 is 17 amino acids long. CDR3 DNA: TGCGCCAGCAGTGATTATTTTGCGCTCGCCGATGGGGAGACCCAGTACTTC. Its translation: CASSDYFALADGETQYF.

The chain has TRBV27 and TRBJ2-1; TRBD1 matches 10 bases. Germline V gene data show CDR1 as MNHEY and CDR2 as SMNVEV (reference sequence). Losses at the gene ends were 4 bases for V and 6 bases for J; bases not matched to a gene: 6. The CDR3 contains 15 residues. CDR3 loop: CASSSRDRGFNEQFF. The DNA for the CDR3 is TGTGCCAGCAGTTCCCGGGACAGGGGTTTCAATGAGCAGTTCTTC.

CDR3 sequence (DNA): TGTGCCAGCGGACAGGGGTTTGGGGCCAACGTCCTGACTTTC. It encodes CASGQGFGANVLTF. J is TRBJ2-6 and V is TRBV6-1; 9 nucleotides line up with TRBD1. V was pared by 8 bases and J by 3 bases, with 2 bases of the junction left unmatched. The CDR3 is 14 amino acids. Per the germline V gene, CDR1 is MNHNS and CDR2 is SASEGT.

The V and J genes are TRBV27 and TRBJ2-5, with no clear D. Trimming took off 11 bases at V and 0 bases at J, with 19 bases between the two ends. This CDR3 is built from 15 residues. Germline V CDR1 and CDR2: MNHEY, SMNVEV (reference sequence). CDR3 region: CAGTLVGRDQETQYF. The CDR3 bases are TGTGCCGGCACGCTCGTGGGCCGTGACCAAGAGACCCAGTACTTC.

Points on this clonotype: At one end the junction does not follow the germline gene, possibly because of a read error. The rearrangement joins TRBV27 to TRBJ2-4; tentatively, D is TRBD2 (6 bases). Germline lookup yields CDR1 MNHEY and CDR2 SMNVEV (reference sequence). CDR3 size: 15 residues. DNA of the CDR3: TGTGCCAGGAGCAACGGCGGCGGGGAAGAAAACATCCAGTACTTC. It yields the protein CARSNGGGEENIQYF.

Turning to this clonotype: A read error may account for a junction end that differs from germline. The chain employs TRBV10-3 and TRBJ2-3, with 8 bases lining up with TRBD2. This CDR3 has 14 amino acids. The germline V gene encodes CDR1 ENHRY and CDR2 SYGVKD. The CDR3 DNA reads TGTGCCACCCGACGAGCGGGGGACACAGAGACGCAGTATTTC. Amino acids: CATRRAGDTETQYF.

This clonotype was seen repeatedly, ten times or more. A read error may account for a junction end that differs from germline. V usage is TRBV6-1 and J usage is TRBJ2-1; maybe TRBD2 (5 bases). From germline, CDR1 is MNHNS and CDR2 SASEGT. CDR3 length: 14 amino acids. The CDR3 protein is CLTGKDGNYNEQFF. The CDR3, as DNA: TGCCTCACGGGGAAGGACGGAAACTACAATGAGCAGTTCTTC.

In its sample, this clonotype is medium-sized. The chain employs TRBV5-1 and TRBJ2-3; the D is unclear. CDR1 and CDR2 (germline): SGHRS, YFSETQ. CDR3 length: 13 residues. V lost 1 base and J lost 9, with 12 bases in between. This chain's CDR3 is CASSLSLTSTQYF. In nucleotides, the CDR3 is TGCGCCAGCAGCTTGTCATTGACCTCCACGCAGTATTTT.

This clonotype came up many times. This chain links TRBV11-2 with TRBJ2-1; D ambiguous. The J call is doubtful: the DNA matches TRBJ2-7 better. The CDR3 covers 14 residues. CDR1 and CDR2 from the germline V gene are SGHAT and FQNNGV. The CDR3 coding sequence is TGTGCCAGCAGCTTCACTTGGGCCGGCCGGGAGCAGTACTTC. It is translated as CASSFTWAGREQYF.

Worth noting for this clonotype: One end of the junction does not line up with germline, which may come from a read error. This rearrangement joins TRBV27 to TRBJ2-4, with a weak D call TRBD2 (6 bases). Germline assignment: CDR1 MNHEY and CDR2 SMNVEV (reference sequence). This CDR3 is 15 amino acids long. CDR3 region: CAAANGGGDQNTQYF. The CDR3 region has the DNA TGTGCCGCGGCGAACGGCGGCGGGGACCAAAACACTCAGTACTTC.

This clonotype is medium-sized (0.01 to 0.1%) by share. CDR3 DNA sequence: TGTGCCAGCAGCTTAGGTGGCAGCGCCGCTGGGACCCAGTACTTC. Translating it yields CASSLGGSAAGTQYF. The rearrangement joins TRBV7-6 to TRBJ2-5; no clear D gene. The CDR3 has 15 residues. V dropped 1 base and J dropped 7 bases, with 16 bases sitting between them. Germline V gives CDR1 SGHVS, CDR2 FNYEAQ.

This clonotype is a singleton in its sample. In nucleotides, the CDR3 is TGTGCCAGGGCCAACGGGGGCGGGGACCAAAACACCCAGTACTTC. Protein product: CARANGGGDQNTQYF. The V call is TRBV27, the J call TRBJ2-4; tentatively, D is TRBD1 or TRBD2 (6 bases each). The CDR3 sequence is 15 residues long. The V end was cut by 9 bases, the J end by 13 bases, with 28 bases between. Germline-derived CDR1 and CDR2 are MNHEY and SMNVEV (reference sequence).

Details on this clonotype: The junction differs from germline at one of its ends, possibly a read error. This chain links TRBV6-1 with TRBJ2-3; tentatively, D is TRBD1 or TRBD2 (5 bases each). Germline V CDR1 and CDR2: MNHNS, SASEGT. This CDR3 region has 20 residues. The CDR3 spells CASKYVGLASLLWGKDTQYF. DNA of the CDR3: TGTGCCAGCAAGTACGTGGGCCTAGCCTCGTTACTGTGGGGCAAAGATACGCAGTATTTC.

In regard to this clonotype: One base away lies a much larger clone, so this may be a sequencing read error. The DNA of the CDR3 is TGTGCCAGCAGTGAGGCTAGTCGAACGCAGTCTTTT. This translates into CASSEASRTQSF. The gene calls are TRBV6-4 and TRBJ2-3; D is uncertain. Germline CDR1 MRHNA, CDR2 SNTAGT. The CDR3 totals 12 residues.

For this clonotype: This clone may be a read error of a much larger clone one base away. V gene TRBV4-3 combines with J gene TRBJ1-4; 9 positions match TRBD1. V shed 0 bases, J shed 9 bases, and the junction held 11 bases outside the gene matches. The CDR3 sequence is 17 residues long. Germline V gene data show CDR1 as LGHNA and CDR2 as YSLEER. CDR3 DNA sequence: TGCGCCAGCAGCCAAGAGAATCGGGGACAGGGATATCAAAAACTGTTTTTT. Its protein is CASSQENRGQGYQKLFF.